A selection of T cell receptor beta chains follows, all from one sample in a study of T cells in Graves' hyperthyroidism and ophthalmopathy. In TCRdb, the multiplex PCR reads were re-called with MiXCR into one record per CDR3 protein. The sample records 500,000 to 650,000 distinct CDR3 sequences, roughly 17% being singletons. The sequenced material came from blood. Receptors were obtained from a woman aged 18-30 years with Graves' ophthalmopathy. Both conserved end residues are part of each CDR3. D genes are given only for firm matches. Rows may omit the clone size; those that give it use once, few, many or a size class.

size | D | J | V | DNA | CDR3
few | TRBD1 | TRBJ1-2 | TRBV4-1 | TGCGCCAGCAGCCCGACACACAGGGGGCTCTATGGCTACACCTTC | CASSPTHRGLYGYTF
- | - | TRBJ2-3 | TRBV9 | TGTGCCAGCAGCGTAGAACCAACCACCAGGGATACGCAGTATTTT | CASSVEPTTRDTQYF
many | - | TRBJ1-1 | TRBV11-2 | TGTGCCAGCAGCTTTAAGTATTTCGGGGAAACCAACACTGAAGCTTTCTTT | CASSFKYFGETNTEAFF
many | - | TRBJ1-1 | TRBV10-3 | TGTGCCATCAGTGGGAGGGGGGAGACGAACACTGAAGCTTTCTTT | CAISGRGETNTEAFF
- | TRBD2 | TRBJ2-3 | TRBV6-1 | TGTGCCAGCAGTGCTCTAGCGGGAGTGCCCACAGATACGCAGTATTTT | CASSALAGVPTDTQYF
many | - | TRBJ2-5 | TRBV13 | TGTGCCAGCAGCGACACAGGGTCCCAAGAGACCCAGTACTTC | CASSDTGSQETQYF
many | TRBD2 | TRBJ2-3 | TRBV7-9 | TGTGCCAGCAGTCCGACCCTAGCGGGGAGCACAGATACGCAGTATTTT | CASSPTLAGSTDTQYF
many | TRBD1 | TRBJ1-2 | TRBV6-1 | TGTGCCAGCAGTTCAATTACACAGGGGAAGGAGGACTATGGCTACACCTTC | CASSSITQGKEDYGYTF
many | - | TRBJ1-2 | TRBV12-3/TRBV12-4 | TGTGCCAGCAGTTTAGCGCGGGCAGGGCTCTATGGCTACACCTTC | CASSLARAGLYGYTF
- | - | TRBJ1-2 | TRBV28 | TGTGCCAGCGGACGACAGGTCTATGGCTACACCTTC | CASGRQVYGYTF
many | - | TRBJ1-1 | TRBV30 | TGTGCCTGGAGAAAGGGACCGATGAACACTGAAGCTTTCTTT | CAWRKGPMNTEAFF
- | TRBD1 | TRBJ1-1 | TRBV19 | TGTGCCAGTAGTAGGCAGGGGGAACCAATGAACACTGAAGCTTTCTTT | CASSRQGEPMNTEAFF
many | - | TRBJ2-3 | TRBV27 | TGTGCCAGCAGTTCCCACCTGGGGGCGGGAGGCACAGATACGCAGTATTTT | CASSSHLGAGGTDTQYF
many | - | TRBJ1-1 | TRBV6-5 | TGTGCCAGCAGTTACGGGCAGGCGAACACTGAAGCTTTCTTT | CASSYGQANTEAFF